The 28 T cell receptor beta chains reported below all come from one sample, sequenced in a study of identical twins. TCRdb reprocessed the 5' RACE reads with MiXCR, giving one entry per CDR3 protein. The sample lists more than 200,000 distinct CDR3 sequences, about an eighth seen once, with around 8.3% in the top ten. The sample was memory (CD45RO+) T cells sorted from blood. The receptors stem from a woman under 30 in good health.

The rearrangement joins TRBV10-3 to TRBJ2-5; 8 bases align to TRBD2. The CDR3 has 15 residues. Germline CDR1 and CDR2: ENHRY and SYGVKD. The V and J ends lost 3 bases and 6 bases, in that order; junction bases with no gene match: 9. DNA for the CDR3: TGTGCCATCAGTGATAACGGGAGGGCCGGGAAGACCCAGTACTTC. Protein: CAISDNGRAGKTQYF.

This clonotype came up a few times. The gene calls are TRBV9 and TRBJ1-1; 12 bases map to TRBD1. Germline-derived CDR1 and CDR2 are SGDLS and YYNGEE. This CDR3 is built from 16 residues. Trimming cost V 4 bases and J 5 bases; bases outside gene matches: 9. CDR3 region: CASSTGTGGSGTEAFF. CDR3 coding DNA: TGTGCCAGCAGCACTGGGACAGGGGGCTCCGGTACTGAAGCTTTCTTT.

This chain links TRBV29-1 with TRBJ2-3; 8 nucleotides agree with TRBD2. Unmatched junction bases numbered 4, after V lost 4 bases and J lost 1 base. This CDR3 has 14 residues. In germline, CDR1 is SQVTM, CDR2 ANQGSEA. The CDR3 sequence: CSVGAGGGTDTQYF. The CDR3 coding sequence is TGCAGCGTTGGTGCGGGGGGCGGCACAGATACGCAGTATTTT.

In this sample, this clonotype turned up many times. The CDR3 is CASSTIRFTSRSTDTQYF. DNA for the CDR3: TGTGCCAGCAGCACCATACGATTTACTAGCCGTTCAACAGATACGCAGTATTTT. V is TRBV7-9 and J is TRBJ2-3; a possible D gene is TRBD2 (6 bases). The CDR3 length is 18 residues. Germline CDR1 SEHNR, CDR2 FQNEAQ (reference sequence). Trimming cost V 5 bases and J 3 bases, with 24 bases left between them.

This rearrangement joins TRBV4-1 to TRBJ2-7, with D perhaps TRBD1 (6 bases). The CDR3 sequence is 16 residues long. Germline V gene data show CDR1 as MGHRA and CDR2 as YSYEKL. Trimming cost V 3 bases and J 3 bases, with 18 bases left between them. CDR3 residues: CASSQRTAGSRYEQYF. The CDR3 DNA reads TGCGCCAGCAGCCAGAGGACAGCCGGGTCCCGCTACGAGCAGTACTTC.

This clonotype was recorded at least ten times. The chain has TRBV12-3 or TRBV12-4 and TRBJ2-1; D might be TRBD2 (5 bases). CDR3 length: 12 amino acids. Trimming took off 6 bases at V and 6 bases at J, with 9 bases between the two ends. As DNA, the CDR3 is TGTGCCAGCAGCTCGGGAATCAATGAGCAGTTCTTC. Translating it yields CASSSGINEQFF.

The chain joins TRBV14 to TRBJ2-5, with D possibly TRBD2 on 6 matching bases. The germline CDR1 and CDR2 sequences are SGHDN and FVKESK. The CDR3 is 11 residues long. The V end lost 3 bases, the J end lost 7 bases, and 6 bases lay between the germline ends. CDR3 residues: CASSQEGTQYF. CDR3 DNA sequence: TGTGCCAGCAGCCAGGAGGGGACCCAGTACTTC.

This clonotype was observed a handful of times. The chain links TRBV3-1 to TRBJ2-4; D perhaps matches TRBD2 (6 bases). The CDR3 length is 15 residues. CDR1 is LGHDT and CDR2 is YNNKEL in the germline V gene (reference sequence). V was shortened by 1 base and J by 11 bases, with 18 bases between the two germline ends. The chain's CDR3 is CASSQVAGAGSLQYF. The CDR3 DNA follows: TGTGCCAGCAGCCAAGTTGCAGGCGCGGGGAGTCTTCAGTACTTC. The variable domain in full, completed from reference TRBV3-1 and TRBJ2-4, reads DTAVSQTPKYLVTQMGNDKSIKCEQNLGHDTMYWYKQDSKKFLKIMFSYNNKELIINETVPNRFSPKSPDKAHLNLHINSLELGDSAVYFCASSQVAGAGSLQYFGAGTRLSVL.

This clonotype was detected only a few times. The rearrangement uses TRBV29-1 and TRBJ2-3; 7 nucleotides line up with TRBD1. Germline V gene data show CDR1 as SQVTM and CDR2 as ANQGSEA. The CDR3 spans 15 residues. With V trimmed by 6 bases and J by 4 bases, 13 bases remained unmatched. The CDR3 loop reads CSVDGQDGIPDTQYF. The CDR3 nucleotides read TGCAGCGTCGACGGACAGGATGGGATCCCAGATACGCAGTATTTT.

CDR3: CASSLEVNYGYTF. In DNA form, the CDR3 reads TGTGCCAGCAGCTTAGAGGTGAACTATGGCTACACCTTC. The genes are TRBV7-2 and TRBJ1-2; D remains ambiguous. The germline V gene has CDR1 SGHTA and CDR2 FQGNSA. The CDR3 spans 13 residues. V lost 1 base to trimming and J lost 2 bases, with 5 bases between them.

This clonotype was found many times. This chain connects TRBV29-1 to TRBJ1-2; D gene unclear. This CDR3 is built from 14 residues. The V gene lost 2 bases and the J gene lost 8 bases, with 18 bases spanning the gap. CDR1 and CDR2 (germline): SQVTM, ANQGSEA. The CDR3, as DNA: TGCAGCGTTGAATATCCGACTGGTTTTGGGGGCTACACCTTC. Its protein product is CSVEYPTGFGGYTF.

This clonotype was observed many times. CDR3 sequence: CASSQRTSGASNEQFF. The CDR3 DNA reads TGCGCCAGCAGCCAGAGGACTAGCGGAGCCAGCAATGAGCAGTTCTTC. This sequence joins TRBV4-3 and TRBJ2-1; TRBD2 agrees at 10 bases. After removal of 3 bases from V and 6 bases from J, the junction contained 8 bases not matched to a gene. The germline CDR1 and CDR2 sequences are LGHNA and YSLEER. The CDR3 runs to 16 residues.

The genes are TRBV18 and TRBJ2-1, with D maybe TRBD2 (6 bases). CDR3 size: 14 residues. The V end was cut by 3 bases, the J end by 8 bases, with 14 bases between. Germline lookup yields CDR1 KGHSH and CDR2 LQKENI. The CDR3 region is CASSPTAGGDEQFF. The DNA of the CDR3 is TGTGCCAGCTCACCTACCGCGGGCGGGGATGAGCAGTTCTTC.

This chain connects TRBV6-5 to TRBJ1-1; D is uncertain. The CDR3 is made up of 13 amino acids. Trimming pared 3 bases from V and 1 base from J, leaving 6 bases between. Germline loops: CDR1 MNHEY, CDR2 SVGAGI. The DNA for the CDR3 is TGTGCCAGCAGTTATCTGTCGAACACTGAAGCTTTCTTT. Translation: CASSYLSNTEAFF.

V and J are TRBV7-3 and TRBJ2-1, with 7 bases fitting TRBD1. The length of the CDR3 is 15 residues. Germline V gene data show CDR1 as SGHTA and CDR2 as FQGTGA. The J segment lost 5 bases and the V segment lost 2 bases, leaving 6 bases of the junction unmatched. The CDR3 DNA reads TGTGCCAGCAGCTTAGACAGGGATACTCACAATGAGCAGTTCTTC. Its translation: CASSLDRDTHNEQFF.

This clonotype was observed many times. The chain links TRBV3-1 to TRBJ2-3; 13 nucleotides match TRBD2. The CDR3 spans 16 residues. V dropped 5 bases and J dropped 5; count of bases not matched to a gene: 7. Germline CDR1 is LGHDT and CDR2 is YNNKEL (reference sequence). The CDR3 DNA reads TGTGCCAGCAGCTACCGGACTAGCGGGAGTTTAGATACGCAGTATTTT. Translated: CASSYRTSGSLDTQYF.

The chain uses TRBV11-1 and TRBJ2-7; TRBD1 is a possible D gene (6 bases). The CDR3 covers 14 residues. Trimming took off 5 bases at V and 4 bases at J, with 15 bases between the two ends. Per germline, CDR1 SGHAT and CDR2 FQDESV (reference sequence). The CDR3 coding sequence is TGTGCCAGCAGCAAGGACAGTAGAGCTTACGAGCAGTACTTC. This sequence encodes CASSKDSRAYEQYF.

DNA of the CDR3: TGTGCCAGCAGGCCGCTGGGGCTCGGAAACACCATATATTTT. Its protein is CASRPLGLGNTIYF. V and J are TRBV12-3 or TRBV12-4 and TRBJ1-3, with TRBD1 as a possible D gene (5 bases). The CDR3 has 14 amino acids. Trimming removed 6 bases from V and 4 bases from J, with 13 bases in between.

This chain uses TRBV4-1 with TRBJ2-1, with 7 bases that match TRBD2. Unmatched junction bases numbered 14, after V lost 1 base and J lost 8 bases. This CDR3 contains 17 residues. Germline values: CDR1 MGHRA, CDR2 YSYEKL. CDR3 protein: CASSQGLTSNRFDEQFF. The CDR3 DNA follows: TGCGCCAGCAGCCAAGGTCTGACTAGCAATCGGTTTGATGAGCAGTTCTTC.

In this sample, this clonotype turned up a few times. V usage is TRBV6-1 and J usage is TRBJ1-2; D is possibly TRBD1 (5 bases). V lost 6 bases, J lost 2 bases, and 19 bases lay in between. CDR3 length: 16 residues. Germline assignment: CDR1 MNHNS and CDR2 SASEGT. CDR3 DNA: TGTGCCAGCAGACGACACCGGGACTCGGGCAACTATGGCTACACCTTC. Amino acids: CASRRHRDSGNYGYTF.

This chain joins TRBV3-1 and TRBJ2-6; 8 bases are shared with TRBD1. The CDR3 has 15 residues. V was clipped by 10 bases and J by 3 bases; unmatched bases: 8. Per the germline V gene, CDR1 is LGHDT and CDR2 is YNNKEL (reference sequence). The CDR3 sequence: CATCQGTGGANVLTF. The CDR3 coding sequence is TGTGCCACCTGCCAAGGGACAGGTGGGGCCAACGTCCTGACTTTC. Full variable domain (rest looked up from reference TRBV3-1 and TRBJ2-6): DTAVSQTPKYLVTQMGNDKSIKCEQNLGHDTMYWYKQDSKKFLKIMFSYNNKELIINETVPNRFSPKSPDKAHLNLHINSLELGDSAVYFCATCQGTGGANVLTFGAGSRLTVL.

The chain uses TRBV6-5 and TRBJ1-2; 7 nucleotides agree with TRBD1. Germline V lookup: CDR1 MNHEY, CDR2 SVGAGI. The length of the CDR3 is 13 residues. Trimming removed 4 bases from V and 8 bases from J; junction bases left unmatched: 7. In nucleotides, the CDR3 is TGTGCCAGCAGTTGGGAGGGGGCGCGGGGCTACACCTTC. The encoded protein is CASSWEGARGYTF.

This clonotype has just a few counts. V is TRBV10-3 and J is TRBJ2-1, with TRBD2 matching over 7 bases. The germline V gene encodes CDR1 ENHRY and CDR2 SYGVKD. The J segment lost 5 bases and the V segment lost 8 bases, leaving 6 bases of the junction unmatched. The CDR3 has 13 residues. The CDR3 region has the DNA TGTGCCATCTTGGCTAGCGGTAACAATGAGCAGTTCTTC. Translating it yields CAILASGNNEQFF.

J is TRBJ1-5 and V is TRBV10-3; D is unclear. Germline V gene lookup returns CDR1 ENHRY and CDR2 SYGVKD. The V and J ends lost 4 bases and 3 bases respectively, with 10 bases between them. The CDR3 extends over 14 amino acids. The CDR3 region is CAISGSTANQPQHF. In DNA, the CDR3 is TGTGCCATCAGTGGCAGCACAGCCAATCAGCCCCAGCATTTT.

The chain recombines TRBV12-3 or TRBV12-4 with TRBJ1-3; TRBD1 matches at 7 bases. With V trimmed by 7 bases and J by 3 bases, 6 bases remained unmatched. The CDR3 length is 14 residues. The CDR3 coding sequence is TGTGCCAGCAACAGGGGTCTAGATGGAAACACCATATATTTT. Translating gives CASNRGLDGNTIYF.

The sample holds a few counts of this clonotype. The rearrangement uses TRBV7-8 and TRBJ1-2, with 11 nucleotides matching TRBD1. Trimming at V came to 8 bases and at J to 2 bases, leaving 13 bases not matched to a gene. CDR3 size: 17 residues. CDR1 SGHVS and CDR2 FQNEAQ come from the germline V gene. CDR3 region: CASYRGRTGGRNYGYTF. The CDR3 DNA reads as TGTGCCAGCTACCGAGGGAGGACAGGGGGCCGGAACTATGGCTACACCTTC.

This clonotype has only a few counts. The rearrangement links TRBV7-9 to TRBJ1-2; D not certain. The CDR3 has 14 residues. Germline V CDR1 and CDR2: SEHNR, FQNEAQ (reference sequence). The V gene lost 5 bases and the J gene lost 4 bases, with 14 bases spanning the gap. CDR3 residues: CASSRTQVAYGYTF. The CDR3 coding sequence is TGTGCCAGCAGCCGTACCCAGGTAGCCTATGGCTACACCTTC.

This clonotype was seen more than once but under ten times. One end of the junction fails to match germline, which may point to a read error. The chain is built from TRBV12-3 or TRBV12-4 and TRBJ1-1, with D uncertain. CDR3 length equals 10 residues. The CDR3 sequence: CASLPYEALF. In DNA, the CDR3 is TGTGCCAGCCTCCCCTATGAAGCTCTCTTT.